Below are 30 T cell receptor beta chains sequenced from a single sample in a study of identical twins. MiXCR, run by TCRdb on the 5' RACE reads, gives a single entry per CDR3 protein. The repertoire consists of a few hundred thousand distinct CDR3 sequences, with 9.6% occurring once and the leading ten covering around 3.1%. These data are also associated with another study on yellow fever vaccine responses in identical twins.

Sample: PBMCs. Every receptor here comes from a woman younger than 35 in good health.

The table lists this clonotype with many counts. The chain joins TRBV24-1 to TRBJ2-1; 10 bases map to TRBD2. Germline CDR1 KGHDR, CDR2 SFDVKD. Losses at the gene ends were 4 bases for V and 7 bases for J; bases not matched to a gene: 6. This CDR3 region has 15 residues. This chain's CDR3 is CATSDRAGGYNEQFF. CDR3 nucleotide sequence: TGTGCCACCAGTGACAGAGCGGGAGGGTATAATGAGCAGTTCTTC.

A word on this clonotype: It may be a read error: a sequence one base away is much more abundant. The chain uses TRBV29-1 and TRBJ2-2; TRBD1 agrees at 8 bases. The V gene's germline CDR1 is SQVTM and CDR2 ANQGSEA. The ends lost 8 bases at V and 5 bases at J; junction bases unmatched: 4. This CDR3 has 12 amino acids. The CDR3 is CSLGQGTGELFF. The CDR3 region has the DNA TGCAGCCTCGGACAGGGAACCGGGGAGCTGTTTTTT.

This clonotype was detected many times. The rearrangement uses TRBV13 and TRBJ2-7, with 8 bases fitting TRBD1. Germline CDR1 reads PRHDT; CDR2 reads FYEKMQ (reference sequence). This CDR3 spans 13 amino acids. V dropped 6 bases and J dropped 2; count of bases not matched to a gene: 3. The CDR3 region is CASSSDRAYEQYF. The CDR3 DNA follows: TGTGCCAGCAGTTCGGACAGGGCCTACGAGCAGTACTTC.

The chain carries TRBV5-1 and TRBJ2-3; 10 positions match TRBD2. CDR3 length: 16 amino acids. The germline V gene encodes CDR1 SGHRS and CDR2 YFSETQ. V dropped 4 bases and J dropped 2; count of bases not matched to a gene: 7. The DNA of the CDR3 is TGCGCCAGCAGCCAGAGCGGGGGGGTACTCACAGATACGCAGTATTTT. It is translated as CASSQSGGVLTDTQYF.

The genes are TRBV7-2 and TRBJ2-3, with D maybe TRBD2 (5 bases). This CDR3 spans 15 amino acids. The germline V gene encodes CDR1 SGHTA and CDR2 FQGNSA. V was clipped by 0 bases and J by 2 bases, with 9 bases between them. In DNA form, the CDR3 reads TGTGCCAGCAGCTTAGCGAGGGTTGACACAGATACGCAGTATTTT. Amino acid sequence: CASSLARVDTDTQYF.

This clonotype was seen a few times. The chain uses TRBV20-1 and TRBJ2-7, with 14 nucleotides matching TRBD2. The CDR3 runs to 18 residues. CDR1 is DFQATT and CDR2 is SNEGSKA in the germline V gene (reference sequence). Trimming removed 1 base from V and 3 bases from J; junction bases left unmatched: 11. The CDR3 reads CSARGKGLAGVKGYEQYF. The DNA of the CDR3 is TGCAGTGCTAGAGGAAAGGGACTAGCGGGAGTAAAAGGCTACGAGCAGTACTTC.

This clonotype was detected ten times or more. The chain has TRBV24-1 and TRBJ2-5; TRBD1 matches 7 bases. This CDR3 has 15 amino acids. CDR1 KGHDR and CDR2 SFDVKD come from the germline V gene. V lost 3 bases and J lost 2; bases outside the gene matches: 5. The CDR3 nucleotides are TGTGCCACCAGTGATCCCGACAGGGTTCAAGAGACCCAGTACTTC. This translates into CATSDPDRVQETQYF.

The genes are TRBV7-9 and TRBJ2-3; D is undetermined. The CDR3 sequence is 15 residues long. V was pared by 6 bases and J by 0 bases, with 13 bases between. The germline V gene encodes CDR1 SEHNR and CDR2 FQNEAQ (reference sequence). The chain's CDR3 is CASSYRAPSTDTQYF. CDR3 sequence (DNA): TGTGCCAGCAGTTATAGGGCCCCTAGCACAGATACGCAGTATTTT.

The sample holds a few counts of this clonotype. The chain combines TRBV7-9 with TRBJ2-7; 7 nucleotides line up with TRBD1. The CDR3 runs to 16 residues. V dropped 4 bases and J dropped 3; count of bases not matched to a gene: 12. Germline V lookup: CDR1 SEHNR, CDR2 FQNEAQ (reference sequence). In DNA, the CDR3 is TGTGCCAGCAGCTCTCGGGAAACAGGGGCCCTCTACGAGCAGTACTTC. Its translation: CASSSRETGALYEQYF.

Many counts were recorded for this clonotype. J is TRBJ2-6 and V is TRBV5-1; 10 nucleotides line up with TRBD1. Per germline, CDR1 SGHRS and CDR2 YFSETQ. The V gene end was trimmed by 4 bases and the J gene end by 0 bases; junction bases not matched to a gene: 7. The CDR3 is 18 residues long. CDR3 DNA: TGCGCCAGCAGCCTACGGACAGGGGGGGACTCTGGGGCCAACGTCCTGACTTTC. Protein sequence: CASSLRTGGDSGANVLTF.

The CDR3, as DNA: TGTGCCAGCAGCGTAAACCCCTCGTTGGCGGACACCGGGGAGCTGTTTTTT. As protein: CASSVNPSLADTGELFF. The chain is built from TRBV9 and TRBJ2-2, with unresolved D. Germline V CDR1 and CDR2: SGDLS, YYNGEE. CDR3 length: 17 amino acids. V lost 1 base and J 3 bases, leaving 16 bases between the germline ends.

V is TRBV12-3 or TRBV12-4 and J is TRBJ2-6; D perhaps matches TRBD2 (5 bases). V lost 4 bases and J 3 bases, leaving 13 bases between the germline ends. The CDR3 sequence is 16 residues long. The CDR3 loop reads CASSWSGAGGANVLTF. Here the CDR3 DNA reads TGTGCCAGCAGTTGGAGCGGCGCCGGTGGGGCCAACGTCCTGACTTTC.

The chain joins TRBV20-1 to TRBJ2-1; 12 nucleotides line up with TRBD2. CDR3 size: 16 residues. Trimming at V came to 6 bases and at J to 8 bases, leaving 14 bases not matched to a gene. Germline values: CDR1 DFQATT, CDR2 SNEGSKA (reference sequence). In nucleotides, the CDR3 is TGCAGTGCCCATATTTCGACTAGCGGGAGACCCGATGAGCAGTTCTTC. As protein: CSAHISTSGRPDEQFF.

This clonotype was observed at least ten times. V gene TRBV12-3 or TRBV12-4 combines with J gene TRBJ2-7; TRBD1 agrees at 9 bases. Trimming cost V 3 bases and J 9 bases; bases outside gene matches: 6. The CDR3 loop spans 13 amino acids. The DNA for the CDR3 is TGTGCCAGCAGTTTTAGGACAGGGGACGGGCAGTACTTC. It yields the protein CASSFRTGDGQYF.

V gene TRBV7-9 combines with J gene TRBJ2-7; D is unclear. CDR3 length: 14 residues. Germline V lookup: CDR1 SEHNR, CDR2 FQNEAQ (reference sequence). The ends were cut back, 2 bases at V and 5 bases at J, with 13 bases in the middle. The CDR3 spells CASSLTTAGDEQYF. CDR3 DNA: TGTGCCAGCAGCTTAACAACAGCTGGCGACGAGCAGTACTTC.

This clonotype was picked up many times. The rearrangement uses TRBV5-1 and TRBJ1-1; the D is unclear. V lost 0 bases, J lost 2 bases, and 8 bases lay in between. CDR3 length: 14 residues. Germline V gene sequence: CDR1 SGHRS, CDR2 YFSETQ. DNA of the CDR3: TGCGCCAGCAGCTTGGCCAGGCTTAACACTGAAGCTTTCTTT. Translated, it gives CASSLARLNTEAFF. Variable domain in full (rest from reference TRBV5-1 and TRBJ1-1): KAGVTQTPRYLIKTRGQQVTLSCSPISGHRSVSWYQQTPGQGLQFLFEYFSETQRNKGNFPGRFSGRQFSNSRSEMNVSTLELGDSALYLCASSLARLNTEAFFGQGTRLTVV.

This clonotype has a count of ten or more. The chain is built from TRBV7-2 and TRBJ2-5, with TRBD2 matching 10 bases. Unmatched junction bases numbered 7, after V lost 5 bases and J lost 4 bases. Germline V CDR1 and CDR2: SGHTA, FQGNSA. The CDR3 covers 15 residues. The DNA of the CDR3 is TGTGCCAGCAGCCCTAGCGGGAGTTCGCCAGAGACCCAGTACTTC. Encoded protein: CASSPSGSSPETQYF.

This clonotype was seen a few times. V gene TRBV7-6 combines with J gene TRBJ2-7, with 11 positions matching TRBD2. With 0 bases clipped from V and 2 bases from J, the junction kept 0 bases outside the gene matches. From germline, CDR1 is SGHVS and CDR2 FNYEAQ. The CDR3 sequence is 15 residues long. CDR3 amino acids: CASSLALAGAYEQYF. The DNA of the CDR3 is TGTGCCAGCAGCTTAGCACTAGCGGGAGCCTACGAGCAGTACTTC.

The gene calls are TRBV5-1 and TRBJ2-2; 7 positions match TRBD1. Germline-derived CDR1 and CDR2 are SGHRS and YFSETQ. The CDR3 runs 16 residues. V was pared by 5 bases and J by 1 base, with 8 bases of the junction left unmatched. The CDR3 region has the DNA TGCGCCAGCAGTCTGAGACAGGGCCGGAACACCGGGGAGCTGTTTTTT. The encoded protein is CASSLRQGRNTGELFF.

This clonotype has ten or more counts. The chain joins TRBV29-1 to TRBJ2-1; D call uncertain. This CDR3 spans 13 amino acids. V lost 4 bases and J 8 bases, leaving 15 bases between the germline ends. Germline V gene sequence: CDR1 SQVTM, CDR2 ANQGSEA. This CDR3 is CSVGLSPAHEQFF. The CDR3 DNA reads as TGCAGCGTTGGGCTCTCCCCGGCCCATGAGCAGTTCTTC.

This clonotype has a handful of counts. This sequence joins TRBV5-1 and TRBJ2-2; D gene uncertain. V was pared by 0 bases and J by 5 bases, with 11 bases between. The CDR3 is 15 amino acids. The germline V gene encodes CDR1 SGHRS and CDR2 YFSETQ. CDR3 protein: CASSLAVWETGELFF. The CDR3 coding sequence is TGCGCCAGCAGCTTGGCCGTTTGGGAAACCGGGGAGCTGTTTTTT.

The J gene is TRBJ1-5, the V gene TRBV6-1; perhaps TRBD1 as D (6 bases). Germline lookup yields CDR1 MNHNS and CDR2 SASEGT. Trimming took 10 bases from V and 8 from J, leaving 27 bases between them. The CDR3 runs 16 residues. The CDR3 region is CATKPGTRGTQEPQHF. DNA for the CDR3: TGTGCCACCAAACCCGGGACACGGGGTACTCAAGAGCCCCAGCATTTT.

Of note for this clonotype: A much larger clone differs by one base, so this may be a read error. The chain carries TRBV5-1 and TRBJ1-1; possible D gene TRBD1, 5 bases. Germline V gene lookup returns CDR1 SGHRS and CDR2 YFSETQ. V was cut by 0 bases and J by 1 base, with 7 bases left in between. The CDR3 runs 14 residues. The CDR3 coding sequence is TGCGCCAGCAGCTTGGAACAGGCGAACACTGAAGCTTTCTTT. Its translation: CASSLEQANTEAFF.

This clonotype has just a few counts. The J gene is TRBJ2-1, the V gene TRBV6-4, with D hard to call. Deletions cut 0 bases from V and 4 bases from J, with 4 bases between. Germline assignment: CDR1 MRHNA and CDR2 SNTAGT. The CDR3 is made up of 13 amino acids. DNA of the CDR3: TGTGCCAGCAGTGACTCGAATTACAATGAGCAGTTCTTC. As protein: CASSDSNYNEQFF.

This sequence joins TRBV28 and TRBJ2-7, with TRBD2 matching over 9 bases. The germline CDR1 and CDR2 sequences are MDHEN and SYDVKM. Trimming cost V 9 bases and J 12 bases; bases outside gene matches: 15. The CDR3 extends over 13 amino acids. CDR3 in amino acids: CASGPMLAGGPYF. DNA of the CDR3: TGTGCCAGTGGGCCGATGTTGGCGGGAGGGCCGTACTTC.

This clonotype was seen only a few times. The J gene is TRBJ2-1, the V gene TRBV28, with TRBD2 matching 7 bases. CDR3 length: 16 amino acids. V dropped 3 bases and J dropped 8; count of bases not matched to a gene: 13. Germline values: CDR1 MDHEN, CDR2 SYDVKM. Written as DNA, the CDR3 is TGTGCCAGCAGTTTGGAGCGATGGGCGGGGGAGCATGAGCAGTTCTTC. It is translated as CASSLERWAGEHEQFF.

In its sample, this clonotype was seen a few times. The CDR3 nucleotides read TGTGCCAGCAGCCCCACCCTGTTGGGCCAGACCTACGAGCAGTACTTC. Translation gives CASSPTLLGQTYEQYF. The chain has TRBV11-2 and TRBJ2-7; D not resolved. The V end was cut by 5 bases, the J end by 2 bases, with 19 bases between. Germline V CDR1 and CDR2: SGHAT, FQNNGV. This CDR3 contains 16 residues.

The rearrangement links TRBV27 to TRBJ2-2; TRBD1 aligns across 7 bases. Germline V CDR1 and CDR2: MNHEY, SMNVEV (reference sequence). This CDR3 region has 15 residues. J lost 4 bases, V lost 4 bases, and 6 bases had no gene match. CDR3 sequence reads: CASSSYTGVTGELFF. In nucleotides, the CDR3 is TGTGCCAGCAGTTCCTACACAGGGGTCACCGGGGAGCTGTTTTTT.

CDR3 loop: CASSFWTGQGKGYNEQFF. The CDR3 nucleotides read TGTGCCAGCAGTTTTTGGACGGGACAGGGGAAGGGCTACAATGAGCAGTTCTTC. The genes are TRBV12-3 or TRBV12-4 and TRBJ2-1; 10 bases match TRBD1. This CDR3 contains 18 residues. V dropped 3 bases and J dropped 3; count of bases not matched to a gene: 11.

This chain connects TRBV7-9 to TRBJ1-2; unclear D gene. Germline CDR1 reads SEHNR; CDR2 reads FQNEAQ (reference sequence). The ends were cut back, 7 bases at V and 6 bases at J, with 9 bases in the middle. CDR3 length equals 11 residues. Here the CDR3 reads CASTGFDGYTF. The CDR3 coding sequence is TGTGCCAGCACCGGGTTCGATGGCTACACCTTC.